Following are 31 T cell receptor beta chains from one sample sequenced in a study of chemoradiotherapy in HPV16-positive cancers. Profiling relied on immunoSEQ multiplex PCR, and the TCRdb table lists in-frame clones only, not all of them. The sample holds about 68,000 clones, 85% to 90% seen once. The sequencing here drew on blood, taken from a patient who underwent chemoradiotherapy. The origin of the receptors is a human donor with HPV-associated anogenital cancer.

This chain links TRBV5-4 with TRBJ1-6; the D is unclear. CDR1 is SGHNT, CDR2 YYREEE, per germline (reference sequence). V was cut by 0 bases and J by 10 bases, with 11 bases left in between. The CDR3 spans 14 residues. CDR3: CASSLGAYTSPLHF. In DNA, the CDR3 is TGTGCCAGCAGCTTGGGGGCCTACACCTCACCCCTCCACTTT.

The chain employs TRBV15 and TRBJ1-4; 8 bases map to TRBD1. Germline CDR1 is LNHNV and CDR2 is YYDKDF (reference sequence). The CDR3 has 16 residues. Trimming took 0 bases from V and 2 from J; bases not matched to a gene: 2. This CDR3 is CATSRDDRGTNEKLFF. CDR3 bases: TGTGCCACCAGCAGAGACGACAGGGGCACTAATGAAAAACTGTTTTTT.

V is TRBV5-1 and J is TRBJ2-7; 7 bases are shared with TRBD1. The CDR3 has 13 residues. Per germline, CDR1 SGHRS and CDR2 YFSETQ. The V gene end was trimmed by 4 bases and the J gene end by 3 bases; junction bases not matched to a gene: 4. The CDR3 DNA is TGCGCCAGCAGCACACAGGGGAACTACGAGCAGTACTTC. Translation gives CASSTQGNYEQYF.

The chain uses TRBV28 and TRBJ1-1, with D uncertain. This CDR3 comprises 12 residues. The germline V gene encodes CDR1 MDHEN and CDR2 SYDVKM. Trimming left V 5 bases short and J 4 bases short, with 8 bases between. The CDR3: CASSLLSTEAFF. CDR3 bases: TGTGCCAGCAGTCTACTCTCCACTGAAGCTTTCTTT.

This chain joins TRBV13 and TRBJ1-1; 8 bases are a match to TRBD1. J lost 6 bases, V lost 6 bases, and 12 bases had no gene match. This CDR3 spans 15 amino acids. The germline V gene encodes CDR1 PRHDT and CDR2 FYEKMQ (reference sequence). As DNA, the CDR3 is TGTGCCAGCAGGTTGCAGGGGGCGGCGAGCGCTGAAGCTTTCTTT. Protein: CASRLQGAASAEAFF.

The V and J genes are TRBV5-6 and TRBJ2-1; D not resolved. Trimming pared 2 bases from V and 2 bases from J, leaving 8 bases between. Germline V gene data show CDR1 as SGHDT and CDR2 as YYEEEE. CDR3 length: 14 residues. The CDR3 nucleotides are TGTGCCAGCAGCTTTGGCGATCCCTACAATGAGCAGTTCTTC. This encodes CASSFGDPYNEQFF.

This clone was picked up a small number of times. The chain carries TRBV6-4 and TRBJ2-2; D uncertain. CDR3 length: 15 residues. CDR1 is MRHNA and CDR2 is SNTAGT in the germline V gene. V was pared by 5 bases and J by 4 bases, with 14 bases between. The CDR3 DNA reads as TGTGCCAGCAGTAAGCAGGCAGGAGTCACCGGGGAGCTGTTTTTT. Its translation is CASSKQAGVTGELFF.

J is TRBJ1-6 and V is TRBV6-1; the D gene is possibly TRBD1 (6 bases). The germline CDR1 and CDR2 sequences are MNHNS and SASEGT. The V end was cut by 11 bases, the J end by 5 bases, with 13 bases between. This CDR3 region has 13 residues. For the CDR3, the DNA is TGTGCCGGTAGACAGGTGGATAATTCACCCCTCCACTTT. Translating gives CAGRQVDNSPLHF.

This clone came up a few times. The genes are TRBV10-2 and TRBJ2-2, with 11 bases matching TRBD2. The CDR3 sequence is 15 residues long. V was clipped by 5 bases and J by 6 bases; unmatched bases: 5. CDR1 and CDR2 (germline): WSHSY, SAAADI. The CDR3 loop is CASSFSGGAAGELFF. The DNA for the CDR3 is TGCGCCAGCAGTTTTAGCGGGGGGGCGGCCGGGGAGCTGTTTTTT.

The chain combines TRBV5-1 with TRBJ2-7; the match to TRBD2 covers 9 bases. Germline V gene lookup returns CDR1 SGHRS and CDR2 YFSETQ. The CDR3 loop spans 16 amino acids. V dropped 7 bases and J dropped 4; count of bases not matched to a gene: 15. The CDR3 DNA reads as TGCGCCAGCCACGGTAGCGGGAGTGGGTACCCGTACGAGCAGTACTTC. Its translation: CASHGSGSGYPYEQYF. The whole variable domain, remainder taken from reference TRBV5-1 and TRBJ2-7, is KAGVTQTPRYLIKTRGQQVTLSCSPISGHRSVSWYQQTPGQGLQFLFEYFSETQRNKGNFPGRFSGRQFSNSRSEMNVSTLELGDSALYLCASHGSGSGYPYEQYFGPGTRLTVT.

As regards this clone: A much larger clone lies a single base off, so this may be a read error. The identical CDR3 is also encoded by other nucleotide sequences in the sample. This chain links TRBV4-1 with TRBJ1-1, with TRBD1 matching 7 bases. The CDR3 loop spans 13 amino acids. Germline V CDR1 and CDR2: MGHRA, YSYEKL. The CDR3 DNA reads TGCGCTAGCAGCCAAACAGGGGCCACTGAAGCTTTCTTT. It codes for CASSQTGATEAFF.

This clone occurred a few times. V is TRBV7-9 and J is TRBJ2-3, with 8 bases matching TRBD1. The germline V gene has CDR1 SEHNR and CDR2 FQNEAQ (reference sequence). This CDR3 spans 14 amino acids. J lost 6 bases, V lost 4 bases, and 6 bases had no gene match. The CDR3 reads CASSYGTGYDTQYF. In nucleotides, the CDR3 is TGTGCCAGCAGCTATGGGACAGGTTACGATACGCAGTATTTT.

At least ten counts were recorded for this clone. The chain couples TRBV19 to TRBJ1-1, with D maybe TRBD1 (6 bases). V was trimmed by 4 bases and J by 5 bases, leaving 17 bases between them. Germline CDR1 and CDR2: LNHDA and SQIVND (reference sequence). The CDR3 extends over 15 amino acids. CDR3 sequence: CASSTKTGPGTEAFF. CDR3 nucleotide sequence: TGTGCCAGTAGTACCAAGACAGGCCCGGGAACTGAAGCTTTCTTT.

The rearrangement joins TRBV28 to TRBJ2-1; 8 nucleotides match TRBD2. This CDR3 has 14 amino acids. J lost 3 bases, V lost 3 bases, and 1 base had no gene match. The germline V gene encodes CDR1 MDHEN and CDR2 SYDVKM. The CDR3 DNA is TGTGCCAGCAGTTTGGGGACTAGCTACAATGAGCAGTTCTTC. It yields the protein CASSLGTSYNEQFF.

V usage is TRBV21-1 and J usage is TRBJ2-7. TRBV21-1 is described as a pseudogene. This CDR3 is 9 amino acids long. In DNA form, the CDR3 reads TGTGCCAACTCCTACGAGCAGTACTTC. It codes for CANSYEQYF.

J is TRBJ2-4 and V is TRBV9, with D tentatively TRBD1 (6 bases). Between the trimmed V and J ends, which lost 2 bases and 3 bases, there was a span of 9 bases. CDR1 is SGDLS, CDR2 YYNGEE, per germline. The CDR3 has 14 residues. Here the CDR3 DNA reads TGTGCCAGCAGCGTTACAGGGAACAAAAACATTCAGTACTTC. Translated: CASSVTGNKNIQYF.

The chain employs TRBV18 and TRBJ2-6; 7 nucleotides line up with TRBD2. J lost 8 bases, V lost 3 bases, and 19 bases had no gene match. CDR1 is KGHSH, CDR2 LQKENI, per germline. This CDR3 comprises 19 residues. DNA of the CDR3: TGTGCCAGCTCACCTACCTCCCCGGGGGGACTTTCGAGGACCAACGTCCTGACTTTC. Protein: CASSPTSPGGLSRTNVLTF.

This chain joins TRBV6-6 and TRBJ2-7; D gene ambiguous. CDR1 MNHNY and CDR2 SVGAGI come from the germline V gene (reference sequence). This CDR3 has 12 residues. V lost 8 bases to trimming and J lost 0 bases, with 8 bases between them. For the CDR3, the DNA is TGTGCCAGCCTGGGTGGCTCCTACGAGCAGTACTTC. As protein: CASLGGSYEQYF.

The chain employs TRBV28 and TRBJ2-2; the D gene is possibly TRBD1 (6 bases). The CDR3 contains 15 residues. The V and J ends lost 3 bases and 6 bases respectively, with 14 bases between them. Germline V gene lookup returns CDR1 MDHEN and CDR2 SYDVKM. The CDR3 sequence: CASSFRGSLAGELFF. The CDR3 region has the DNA TGTGCCAGCAGTTTTAGGGGGTCTTTAGCCGGGGAGCTGTTTTTT.

This CDR3 reads CASSLVNRVSGNTIYF. The CDR3 DNA follows: TGTGCCAGCAGCTTAGTCAACAGGGTCTCTGGAAACACCATATATTTT. The V and J genes are TRBV11-3 and TRBJ1-3; a possible D gene is TRBD1 (6 bases). The CDR3 is made up of 16 amino acids. Germline-derived CDR1 and CDR2 are SGHNT and YENEEA. V lost 1 base and J lost 0, with 10 bases in between.

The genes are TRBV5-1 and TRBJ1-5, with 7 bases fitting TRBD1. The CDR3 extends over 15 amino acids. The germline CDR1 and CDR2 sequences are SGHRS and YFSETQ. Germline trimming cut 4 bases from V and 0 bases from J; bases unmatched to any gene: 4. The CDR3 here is CASSEGQNSNQPQHF. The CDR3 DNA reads TGCGCCAGCAGCGAGGGACAGAATAGCAATCAGCCCCAGCATTTT.

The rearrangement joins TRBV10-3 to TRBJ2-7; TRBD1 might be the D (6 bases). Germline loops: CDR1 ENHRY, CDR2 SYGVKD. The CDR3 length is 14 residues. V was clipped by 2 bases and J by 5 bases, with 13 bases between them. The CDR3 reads CAISERVQGNEQYF. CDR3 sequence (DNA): TGTGCCATCAGTGAGAGGGTACAGGGTAACGAGCAGTACTTC.

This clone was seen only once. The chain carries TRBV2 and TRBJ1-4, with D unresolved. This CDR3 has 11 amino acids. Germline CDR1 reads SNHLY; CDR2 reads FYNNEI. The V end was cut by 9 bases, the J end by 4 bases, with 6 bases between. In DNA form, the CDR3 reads TGTGCCAGACAGCGTAATGAAAAACTGTTTTTT. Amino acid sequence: CARQRNEKLFF. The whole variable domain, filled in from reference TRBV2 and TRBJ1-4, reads EPEVTQTPSHQVTQMGQEVILRCVPISNHLYFYWYRQILGQKVEFLVSFYNNEISEKSEIFDDQFSVERPDGSNFTLKIRSTKLEDSAMYFCARQRNEKLFFGSGTQLSVL.

The chain's CDR3 is CASSLVAGGPDEQFF. The CDR3 DNA follows: TGTGCCAGCAGCTTAGTAGCGGGAGGGCCAGATGAGCAGTTCTTC. The gene calls are TRBV7-9 and TRBJ2-1, with 11 bases matching TRBD2. Germline CDR1 and CDR2: SEHNR and FQNEAQ (reference sequence). The CDR3 totals 15 residues. Unmatched junction bases numbered 4, after V lost 1 base and J lost 8 bases.

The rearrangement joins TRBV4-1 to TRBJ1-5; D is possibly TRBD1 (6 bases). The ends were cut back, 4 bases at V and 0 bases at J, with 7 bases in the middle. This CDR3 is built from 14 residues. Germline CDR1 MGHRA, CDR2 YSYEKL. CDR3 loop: CASSPDSSNQPQHF. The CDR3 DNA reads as TGCGCCAGCAGCCCGGACAGTAGCAATCAGCCCCAGCATTTT.

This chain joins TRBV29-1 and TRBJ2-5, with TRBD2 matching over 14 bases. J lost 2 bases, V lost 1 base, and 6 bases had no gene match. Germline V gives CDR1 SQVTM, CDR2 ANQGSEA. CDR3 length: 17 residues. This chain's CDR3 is CSVEGGLAGASQETQYF. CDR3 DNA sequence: TGCAGCGTTGAAGGGGGACTAGCGGGAGCTAGTCAAGAGACCCAGTACTTC.

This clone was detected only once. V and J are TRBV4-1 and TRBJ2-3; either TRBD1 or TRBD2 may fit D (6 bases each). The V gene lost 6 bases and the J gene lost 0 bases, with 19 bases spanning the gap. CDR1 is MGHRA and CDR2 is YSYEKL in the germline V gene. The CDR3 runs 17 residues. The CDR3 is CASRRGGRLSSTDTQYF. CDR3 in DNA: TGCGCCAGCAGGCGAGGGGGGCGGCTCTCTAGCACAGATACGCAGTATTTT.

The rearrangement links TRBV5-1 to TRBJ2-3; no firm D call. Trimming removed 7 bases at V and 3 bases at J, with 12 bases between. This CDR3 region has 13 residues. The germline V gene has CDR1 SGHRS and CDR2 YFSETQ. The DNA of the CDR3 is TGCGCCAGCCGCGGCGTAGGTACAGATACGCAGTATTTT. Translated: CASRGVGTDTQYF. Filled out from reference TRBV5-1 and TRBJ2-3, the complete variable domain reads KAGVTQTPRYLIKTRGQQVTLSCSPISGHRSVSWYQQTPGQGLQFLFEYFSETQRNKGNFPGRFSGRQFSNSRSEMNVSTLELGDSALYLCASRGVGTDTQYFGPGTRLTVL.

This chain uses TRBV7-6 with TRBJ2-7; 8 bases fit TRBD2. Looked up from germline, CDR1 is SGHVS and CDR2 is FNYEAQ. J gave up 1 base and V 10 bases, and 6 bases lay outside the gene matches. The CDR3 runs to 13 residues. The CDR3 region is CATSPSGSYEQYF. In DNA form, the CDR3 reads TGTGCCACCTCACCTAGCGGGTCCTACGAGCAGTACTTC.

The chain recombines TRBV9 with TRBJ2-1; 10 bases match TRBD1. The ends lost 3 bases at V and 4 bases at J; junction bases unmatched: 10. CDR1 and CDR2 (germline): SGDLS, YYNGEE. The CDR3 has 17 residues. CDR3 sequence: CASSAPVGQGFYNEQFF. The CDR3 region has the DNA TGTGCCAGCAGCGCCCCCGTGGGACAGGGGTTTTACAATGAGCAGTTCTTC.

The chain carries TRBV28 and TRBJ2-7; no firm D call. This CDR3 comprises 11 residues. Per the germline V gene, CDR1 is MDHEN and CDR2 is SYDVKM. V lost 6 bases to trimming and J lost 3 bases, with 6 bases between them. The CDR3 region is CASSSYYEQYF. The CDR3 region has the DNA TGTGCCAGCAGCTCGTACTACGAGCAGTACTTC. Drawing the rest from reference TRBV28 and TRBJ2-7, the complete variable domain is DVKVTQSSRYLVKRTGEKVFLECVQDMDHENMFWYRQDPGLGLRLIYFSYDVKMKEKGDIPEGYSVSREKKERFSLILESASTNQTSMYLCASSSYYEQYFGPGTRLTVT.